The present T cell receptor beta chain was sequenced within a study of cytomegalovirus exposure and HLA in healthy donors. Findings of the study overall: In a later analysis, compared with equally common non-associated chains, HLA-associated beta chains were more expanded.

This CDR3 is 14 amino acids long. The ends lost 6 bases at V and 2 bases at J; junction bases unmatched: 6. Germline V lookup: CDR1 MDHEN, CDR2 SYDVKM. This clone was picked up a small number of times. Its target is unknown. A multiplex PCR was run with 60 Vbeta primers and 13 Jbeta primers. Sequencing used immunoSEQ multiplex PCR; TCRdb keeps in-frame clones, though not all of them. This repertoire shows some 200,000 clones, 12% found once; its top ten account for approximately 7.8%. The receptor was derived from a man aged 50 or older in good health and CMV-seropositive. V gene TRBV28 combines with J gene TRBJ1-2; 7 positions match TRBD1. The sample taken for sequencing was PBMCs. DNA for the CDR3: TGTGCCAGCAGCACCGCAGGGGGGAACTATGGCTACACCTTC. It encodes CASSTAGGNYGYTF.